The clone carrying this TCR beta chain has only a few counts. Its cognate antigen is unknown. The data were taken from a study of T-cell memory formation after mild COVID-19. About the study: The TCR clusters were mostly specific to one donor. General study findings and limits: CD8+ contracting clones occupied EMRA, while CD4+ ones occupied mainly CM and EM. Cross-reactive memory apparently joined, as some responding clones appeared in pre-infection memory.

TCRdb re-called the 5' RACE reads with MiXCR, one entry per CDR3 protein. The sample has about 140,000 distinct CDR3 sequences, approximately 14% seen once. Germline lookup yields CDR1 LGHDT and CDR2 YNNKEL (reference sequence). This CDR3 has 15 amino acids. Deletions cut 4 bases from V and 2 bases from J, with 13 bases between. The chain employs TRBV3-1 and TRBJ2-3; possible D gene TRBD1, 6 bases. The clonotype comes from an adult woman who had mild COVID-19 (a few samples of this study predate the infection). Cell type and time point are not known. The source material was PBMCs or a T cell subset sorted from them (not recorded which). CDR3 DNA: TGTGCCAGCAGCCTAACGACAGGAGTCACAGATACGCAGTATTTT. Translating gives CASSLTTGVTDTQYF.